This TCR beta chain was obtained from a study of blood T cell repertoires in COVID-19. Across the study: From the United States, Italy and Spain came samples of acute and convalescent COVID-19. The cDNA or gDNA used as material had been derived from T cells, B-cell-depleted T cells, or PBMCs.

The V end was cut by 5 bases, the J end by 7 bases, with 14 bases between. Germline V gene sequence: CDR1 SSHAT, CDR2 FNYEAQ (reference sequence). The CDR3 length is 14 residues. In the authors' workflow: Amplified reference gene primers provided the basis for estimating nucleated cell counts. Libraries were prepared by immunoSEQ multiplex PCR; TCRdb keeps only in-frame clonotypes and omits some of them. V, J and clone size reflect that table, while D and trimming were determined from the DNA. The sample lists fewer than 35,000 clones, approximately 90% occurring once. The receptor comes from a man in his sixties with acute or convalescent COVID-19. J is TRBJ1-4 and V is TRBV7-7; a weak D match, TRBD1 (5 bases). Sequenced input: peripheral blood. This CDR3 is CASSRGLWGEKLFF. The CDR3 region has the DNA TGTGCCAGCAGCCGGGGACTTTGGGGTGAAAAACTGTTTTTT. Based on the CDR3 plus reference TRBV7-7 and TRBJ1-4, the full variable domain is GAGVSQSPRYKVTKRGQDVTLRCDPISSHATLYWYQQALGQGPEFLTYFNYEAQPDKSGLPSDRFSAERPEGSISTLTIQRTEQRDSAMYRCASSRGLWGEKLFFGSGTQLSVL.